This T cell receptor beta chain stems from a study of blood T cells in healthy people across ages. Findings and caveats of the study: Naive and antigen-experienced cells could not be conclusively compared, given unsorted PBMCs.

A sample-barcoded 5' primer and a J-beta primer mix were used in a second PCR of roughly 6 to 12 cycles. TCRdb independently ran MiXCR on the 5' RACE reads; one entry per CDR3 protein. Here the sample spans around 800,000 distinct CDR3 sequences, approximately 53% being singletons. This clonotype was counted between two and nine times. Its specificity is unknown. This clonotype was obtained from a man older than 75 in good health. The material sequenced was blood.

CDR3 residues: CASSRTGGPPQPQHF. The CDR3 nucleotides are TGTGCCAGCAGTCGTACAGGGGGCCCCCCCCAGCCCCAGCATTTT. The chain has TRBV27 and TRBJ1-5, with TRBD1 matching over 9 bases. The CDR3 totals 15 residues. Germline V CDR1 and CDR2: MNHEY, SMNVEV (reference sequence). Unmatched junction bases numbered 9, after V lost 5 bases and J lost 7 bases.